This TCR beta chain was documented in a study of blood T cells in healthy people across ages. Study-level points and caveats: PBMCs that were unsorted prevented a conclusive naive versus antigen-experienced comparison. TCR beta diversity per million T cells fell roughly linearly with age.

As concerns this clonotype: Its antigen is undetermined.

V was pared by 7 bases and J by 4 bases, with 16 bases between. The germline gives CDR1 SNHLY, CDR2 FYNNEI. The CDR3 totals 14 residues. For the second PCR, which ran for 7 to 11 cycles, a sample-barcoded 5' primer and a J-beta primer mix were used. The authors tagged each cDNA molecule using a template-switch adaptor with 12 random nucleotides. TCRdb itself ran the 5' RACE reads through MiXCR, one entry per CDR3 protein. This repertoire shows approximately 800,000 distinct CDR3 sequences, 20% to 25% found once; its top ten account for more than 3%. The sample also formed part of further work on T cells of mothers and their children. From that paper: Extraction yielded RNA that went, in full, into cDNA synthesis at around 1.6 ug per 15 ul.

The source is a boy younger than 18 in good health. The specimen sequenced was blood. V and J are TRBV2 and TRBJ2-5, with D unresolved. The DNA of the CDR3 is TGTGCCAGCACCGGTGGCTGGGCCGGAGAGACCCAGTACTTC. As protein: CASTGGWAGETQYF. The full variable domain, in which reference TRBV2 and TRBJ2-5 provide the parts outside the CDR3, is EPEVTQTPSHQVTQMGQEVILRCVPISNHLYFYWYRQILGQKVEFLVSFYNNEISEKSEIFDDQFSVERPDGSNFTLKIRSTKLEDSAMYFCASTGGWAGETQYFGPGTRLLVL.